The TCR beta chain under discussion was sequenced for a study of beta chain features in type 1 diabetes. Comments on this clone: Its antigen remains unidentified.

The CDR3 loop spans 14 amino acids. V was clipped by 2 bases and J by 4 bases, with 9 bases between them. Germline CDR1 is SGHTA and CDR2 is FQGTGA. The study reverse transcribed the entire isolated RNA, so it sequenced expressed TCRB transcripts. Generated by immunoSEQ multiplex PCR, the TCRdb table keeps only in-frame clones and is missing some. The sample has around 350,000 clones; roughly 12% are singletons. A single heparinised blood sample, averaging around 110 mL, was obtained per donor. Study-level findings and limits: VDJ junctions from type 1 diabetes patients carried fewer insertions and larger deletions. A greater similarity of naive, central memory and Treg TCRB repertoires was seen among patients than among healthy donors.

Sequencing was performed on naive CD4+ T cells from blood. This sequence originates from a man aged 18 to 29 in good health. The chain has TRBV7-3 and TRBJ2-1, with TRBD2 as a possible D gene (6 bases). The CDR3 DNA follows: TGTGCCAGCAGCTTAGAAGGGACTTACAATGAGCAGTTCTTC. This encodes CASSLEGTYNEQFF.